Listed below are T cell receptor beta chains from one sample, sequenced in a study of blood T cell repertoires in COVID-19. Assay: immunoSEQ multiplex PCR; the TCRdb copy retains only in-frame clones and omits some. In the table there are fewer than 400,000 clones, roughly 87% of which are singletons. Material: PBMCs or T cells enriched from blood (not recorded which). All receptors derive from a woman aged 18 to 35 who had recovered from COVID-19. CDR3s include the opening cysteine and the closing phenylalanine or tryptophan. D genes are given only for firm matches. Clone size is given for some rows only: seen once, a few or many times, or a class if the clone is expanded.

v_gene: TRBV15
d_gene: -
abundance: -
j_gene: TRBJ2-5
len: 14
CDR3nt: TGTGCCACCAGCAGAGCGGGTCTCAAAGAGACCCAGTACTTC
CDR3aa: CATSRAGLKETQYF

v_gene: TRBV7-2
d_gene: TRBD1
abundance: -
j_gene: TRBJ1-2
len: 13
CDR3nt: TGTGCCAGCAGCTTCACCCCAGGACAGGTTCCCACCTTC
CDR3aa: CASSFTPGQVPTF

v_gene: TRBV2
d_gene: -
abundance: -
j_gene: TRBJ1-2
len: 13
CDR3nt: TGTGCCAGCAGTGAAGCCCAGTACTATGGCTACACCTTC
CDR3aa: CASSEAQYYGYTF

v_gene: TRBV4-3
d_gene: -
abundance: -
j_gene: TRBJ1-6
len: 14
CDR3nt: TGCGCCAGCAGCCAAGCCCTCCATAATTCACCCCTCCACTTT
CDR3aa: CASSQALHNSPLHF

v_gene: TRBV11-3
d_gene: -
abundance: -
j_gene: TRBJ2-3
len: 13
CDR3nt: TGTGCCAGCAGCCCCAGACAGACAGATACGCAGTATTTT
CDR3aa: CASSPRQTDTQYF

v_gene: TRBV5-1
d_gene: TRBD2
abundance: -
j_gene: TRBJ2-5
len: 13
CDR3nt: TGCGCCAGCAGCTTGGGTAGCGGGGAGACCCAGTACTTC
CDR3aa: CASSLGSGETQYF

v_gene: TRBV28
d_gene: -
abundance: -
j_gene: TRBJ1-2
len: 13
CDR3nt: TGTGCCAGCAGTTTTATAGAGTACTATGGCTACACCTTC
CDR3aa: CASSFIEYYGYTF

v_gene: TRBV6-5
d_gene: -
abundance: -
j_gene: TRBJ2-7
len: 16
CDR3nt: TGTGCCAGCAGTTACTCAGGACAGCAACTTTCCTACGAGCAGTACTTC
CDR3aa: CASSYSGQQLSYEQYF

v_gene: TRBV12-3/TRBV12-4
d_gene: -
abundance: -
j_gene: TRBJ1-2
len: 13
CDR3nt: TGTGCCAGCAGTTTGCGTCCGAGGCAATACTTTATCTTC
CDR3aa: CASSLRPRQYFIF

v_gene: TRBV15
d_gene: -
abundance: -
j_gene: TRBJ1-4
len: 15
CDR3nt: TGTGCCACCAGCAACCCGGGGGGAACTAATGAAAAACTGTTTTTT
CDR3aa: CATSNPGGTNEKLFF

v_gene: TRBV7-9
d_gene: TRBD1
abundance: once
j_gene: TRBJ1-2
len: 14
CDR3nt: TGTGCCAGCAGCTCACAGGGGGCGGGAGATGGCTACACCTTC
CDR3aa: CASSSQGAGDGYTF

v_gene: TRBV18
d_gene: -
abundance: -
j_gene: TRBJ2-3
len: 16
CDR3nt: TGTGCCAGCTCACCAACCGGACAGTTAAGCACAGATACGCAGTATTTT
CDR3aa: CASSPTGQLSTDTQYF

v_gene: TRBV2
d_gene: -
abundance: -
j_gene: TRBJ2-6
len: 16
CDR3nt: TGTGCCAGCAGTGAAGTGGAGGGTTATGGGGCCAACGTCCTGACTTTC
CDR3aa: CASSEVEGYGANVLTF

v_gene: TRBV9
d_gene: -
abundance: -
j_gene: TRBJ2-2
len: 13
CDR3nt: TGTGCCAGCAGCACTGGGACTGTTCGGGAGCTGTTTTTT
CDR3aa: CASSTGTVRELFF

v_gene: TRBV4-2
d_gene: TRBD2
abundance: once
j_gene: TRBJ2-1
len: 15
CDR3nt: TGTGCCAGCAGCCCCCTAGCGGGGGGGCACAATGAGCAGTTCTTC
CDR3aa: CASSPLAGGHNEQFF

v_gene: TRBV9
d_gene: TRBD1
abundance: -
j_gene: TRBJ1-6
len: 13
CDR3nt: TGTGCCAGCAGCTGGACAGGGGATTCACCCCTCCACTTT
CDR3aa: CASSWTGDSPLHF

v_gene: TRBV7-8
d_gene: -
abundance: -
j_gene: TRBJ1-3
len: 18
CDR3nt: TGTGCCAGCAGCTTTCCACGAGGGTCAACGAGCTCTGGAAACACCATATATTTT
CDR3aa: CASSFPRGSTSSGNTIYF

v_gene: TRBV27
d_gene: -
abundance: -
j_gene: TRBJ2-1
len: 12
CDR3nt: TGTGCCAGCAGTTTCCACAACAATGAGCAGTTCTTC
CDR3aa: CASSFHNNEQFF

v_gene: TRBV19
d_gene: -
abundance: -
j_gene: TRBJ1-6
len: 15
CDR3nt: TGTGCCAGTAGTATAAGTTGGCAGGGTCTTTCACCCCTCCACTTT
CDR3aa: CASSISWQGLSPLHF

v_gene: TRBV5-4
d_gene: -
abundance: -
j_gene: TRBJ1-2
len: 14
CDR3nt: TGTGCCAGCAGCTTCGGGGGGCGCGACTATGGCTACACCTTC
CDR3aa: CASSFGGRDYGYTF

v_gene: TRBV7-8
d_gene: TRBD1
abundance: -
j_gene: TRBJ2-7
len: 15
CDR3nt: TGTGCCAGCAGCCCTCGGACAGGAGAGACCTACGAGCAGTACTTC
CDR3aa: CASSPRTGETYEQYF

v_gene: TRBV11-2
d_gene: -
abundance: -
j_gene: TRBJ1-2
len: 14
CDR3nt: TGTGCCAGCAGCTTAGACAGGGAAGACTATGGCTACACCTTC
CDR3aa: CASSLDREDYGYTF

v_gene: TRBV28
d_gene: -
abundance: few
j_gene: TRBJ1-1
len: 11
CDR3nt: TGTGCCAGCAGTTTGTCCGGGGAAGCTTTCTTT
CDR3aa: CASSLSGEAFF

v_gene: TRBV12-3/TRBV12-4
d_gene: -
abundance: once
j_gene: TRBJ1-2
len: 13
CDR3nt: TGTGCCAGCAGGGGCCAGGAGGACTATGGCTACACCTTC
CDR3aa: CASRGQEDYGYTF

v_gene: TRBV12-3/TRBV12-4
d_gene: -
abundance: -
j_gene: TRBJ1-2
len: 13
CDR3nt: TGTGCCAGCAGTTTAGAACGGGGAGATGGCTACACCTTC
CDR3aa: CASSLERGDGYTF